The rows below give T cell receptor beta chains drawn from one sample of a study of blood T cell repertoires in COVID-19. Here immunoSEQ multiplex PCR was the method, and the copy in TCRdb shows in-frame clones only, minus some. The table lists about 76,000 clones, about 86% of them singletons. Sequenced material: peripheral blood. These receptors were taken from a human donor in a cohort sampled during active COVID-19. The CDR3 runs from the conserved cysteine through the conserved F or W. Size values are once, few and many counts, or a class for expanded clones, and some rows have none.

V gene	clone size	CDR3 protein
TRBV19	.	CATTGDSAYEQYF
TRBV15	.	CATSSPLAGRLDTQYF
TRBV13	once	CASSLRGGDTGELFF
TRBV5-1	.	CASSLAAGQIDNEQFF
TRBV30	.	CAWREANEKLFF
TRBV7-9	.	CASTRGGQSTDTQYF
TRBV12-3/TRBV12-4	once	CASSSTGGTEAFF
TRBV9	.	CASSLRQLSYNEQFF
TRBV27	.	CASSLQGRTEAFF
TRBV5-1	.	CASSPRQGGDTEAFF
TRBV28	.	CASSLVTAYSNQPQHF
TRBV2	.	CASNGGPNQPQHF
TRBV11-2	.	CASSRGAGRTGSTGELFF
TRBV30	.	CAWSVGWGTGGSYSNQPQHF
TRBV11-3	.	CASRQQGADEKLFF
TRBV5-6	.	CASSLGLRGTGELFF
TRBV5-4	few	CASSAEQQNTEAFF
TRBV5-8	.	CASSLLGASTDTQYF
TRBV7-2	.	CASSLSQGNGYTIYF
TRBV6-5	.	CASREGLASTYEQYF
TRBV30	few	CAWSVRQGVNSPLHF
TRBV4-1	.	CASSFREATNEKLFF
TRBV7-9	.	CASSAEGAVGELFF
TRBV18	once	CASSTANQPQHF
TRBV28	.	CASSFPLSRQGAYEQYF
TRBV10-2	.	CATPEGGVRPASYEQYF
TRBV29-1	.	CSVETPRAGVAYNEQFF
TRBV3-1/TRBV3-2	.	CASSHGGGYNEQFF
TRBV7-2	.	CASRGRVPGDEQYF